This is a list of T cell receptor beta chains from one sample in a study of technical replicates of blood from a few donors. The table came from immunoSEQ multiplex PCR; TCRdb's copy has only in-frame clones and leaves some out. The table includes 60,000 or so clones, 97% detected once. Sequencing used T cells isolated from PBMCs. The source is a human donor in good health. CDR3s include the opening cysteine and the closing phenylalanine or tryptophan. Each record gives: J gene, V gene, clone size, CDR3 protein. Expanded clones are given a class, and other clones once, few, many or no size at all.

j_call: TRBJ2-4
v_call: TRBV29-1
clone_size: NA
cdr3_aa: CSAKGLAGHQKNIQYF

j_call: TRBJ1-6
v_call: TRBV6-5
clone_size: NA
cdr3_aa: CASSYSGGDPNSPLHF

j_call: TRBJ2-7
v_call: TRBV15
clone_size: NA
cdr3_aa: CATSRDWGRTGNYEQYF

j_call: TRBJ2-7
v_call: TRBV6-5
clone_size: NA
cdr3_aa: CASSRTSHEQYF

j_call: TRBJ1-2
v_call: TRBV7-2
clone_size: NA
cdr3_aa: CASRTPGNYGYTF

j_call: TRBJ2-5
v_call: TRBV6-5
clone_size: NA
cdr3_aa: CASSWGGGAQETQYF

j_call: TRBJ1-1
v_call: TRBV5-5
clone_size: NA
cdr3_aa: CASSLAGNTEAFF

j_call: TRBJ1-2
v_call: TRBV6-5
clone_size: NA
cdr3_aa: CASSPGGGRGYGYTF

j_call: TRBJ1-5
v_call: TRBV25-1
clone_size: NA
cdr3_aa: CASSEYEHQPQHF

j_call: TRBJ1-4
v_call: TRBV5-1
clone_size: NA
cdr3_aa: CASSFGTGDEKLFF

j_call: TRBJ2-2
v_call: TRBV29-1
clone_size: NA
cdr3_aa: CSAKTGGFDTGELFF

j_call: TRBJ2-1
v_call: TRBV7-8
clone_size: NA
cdr3_aa: CASSLDKQDNEQFF

j_call: TRBJ1-1
v_call: TRBV4-1
clone_size: once
cdr3_aa: CASSQESGGGWNTEAFF

j_call: TRBJ2-5
v_call: TRBV11-2
clone_size: NA
cdr3_aa: CASTLRQEQETQYF

j_call: TRBJ1-2
v_call: TRBV29-1
clone_size: NA
cdr3_aa: CSAGRGNQYGYTF

j_call: TRBJ1-1
v_call: TRBV2
clone_size: NA
cdr3_aa: CASTMNTEAFF

j_call: TRBJ1-1
v_call: TRBV2
clone_size: once
cdr3_aa: CASSSPGSGEAFF